The clone carrying this T cell receptor (beta chain) was detected only once. The antigen is unknown. The data were obtained in a study of T cells after yellow fever vaccination. Study-wide results and limits: There was a small share of clonotypes that showed up in both the CD4 and CD8 compartments.

Template switching by 5'RACE produced TCR cDNA, adding a universal primer site and UMIs. TCRdb re-called the 5' RACE reads with MiXCR, one entry per CDR3 protein. The sample carries approximately 170,000 distinct CDR3 sequences, approximately 10% recorded once. This receptor was obtained from a man in his late teens or twenties who received the YFV17D yellow fever vaccine. Sequenced here: CD8+ T cells sorted from PBMCs, sampled 15 days after the yellow fever booster vaccination.

The CDR3 bases are TGTGCCAGCACCCTTAGACAGGGGAACACTGAAGCTTTCTTT. Translation: CASTLRQGNTEAFF. V is TRBV21-1 and J is TRBJ1-1; TRBD1 reflects the table's D call only, with no check against the DNA. TRBV21-1 is classified as a pseudogene. The length of the CDR3 is 14 residues.